This T cell receptor beta chain originates from a study of blood T cell repertoires in COVID-19 (dated by TCRdb to the early 2020s). Notes on the research overall: The collaborator samples originated in the United States, Italy and Spain and spanned the acute and convalescent phases of COVID-19. The material from the prospective study consisted of cDNA or gDNA derived from T cells, B-cell-depleted T cells, or PBMCs. Deeply sampled blood TCRbeta repertoires from subjects exposed to, actively infected with, or recovered from COVID-19 were included in the dataset. The repertoires were made available in a free public database intended to serve as a resource for research on the immune response to SARS-CoV-2. Samples were obtained from the ongoing ImmuneRACE study (first 160 participants) and from some 1,300 subjects provided by 6 global collaborators. The sample metadata nearly always contained a de-identified subject ID, COVID-19 status, age in years and sex. Where available, HLA class I and class II types were obtained from metadata supplied by the sample provider rather than from assay-based typing. Here is what the overall study found, with its caveats: Clinical and demographic metadata were provided uncurated, with the amount varying by source and participant.

At one collaborating source in Seattle, patients were enrolled during active infection and were followed longitudinally through the course of disease. Collaborating institutions collected whole blood in K2EDTA tubes following their own protocols. Collaborator samples were shipped for TCRbeta analysis as frozen whole blood, isolated PBMCs, or DNA extracted from either sample type. A remark on this clone: Its binding antigen is unknown. No per-base quality is available; no much larger clone lies one base away.

The immunoSEQ Assay, a bias-controlled multiplex PCR, was used to amplify TCRbeta CDR3 regions from genomic DNA. The study's processing was this. Nucleated cell counts per sample were estimated from amplification of reference gene primers within the assay. To quantify the absolute abundance of each unique TCRbeta CDR3 rearrangement, sequence reads were collapsed and filtered. For each sample, productive Simpson clonality was calculated by taking the square root of Simpson's diversity index across productive rearrangements. TCRdb's version of the immuneACCESS table is confined to in-frame rearrangements and falls short of the full clone set. An unresolved V gene accounts for under half of the shortfall where checked; the remainder is of unknown origin. Clone size and V and J calls were adopted from that table, with D and trimming inferred from the DNA. For this sample there are fewer than 250,000 clones; roughly 87% appear just once. Roughly 7.1% of the sample belongs to the ten largest clones.

This TCR was sampled from a woman aged 55-70 years with COVID-19, enrolled during active disease. The sequenced material came from peripheral blood.

Here is the DNA: TGTGCCAGCTCACCAGGAGGAGGCGAAAAACTGTTTTTT. The encoded protein is CASSPGGGEKLFF. Recombination connected TRBV18 to TRBJ1-4; the D gene remains uncertain. The CDR1 and CDR2 encoded by the germline V gene are KGHSH and LQKENI. Trimming takes 2 bases from V and 8 bases from J, and the germline ends sit 9 bases apart. The CDR3, cysteine through phenylalanine, is 13 amino acids long. This entry keeps only the CDR3 DNA: 39 bases, framed from base 1.